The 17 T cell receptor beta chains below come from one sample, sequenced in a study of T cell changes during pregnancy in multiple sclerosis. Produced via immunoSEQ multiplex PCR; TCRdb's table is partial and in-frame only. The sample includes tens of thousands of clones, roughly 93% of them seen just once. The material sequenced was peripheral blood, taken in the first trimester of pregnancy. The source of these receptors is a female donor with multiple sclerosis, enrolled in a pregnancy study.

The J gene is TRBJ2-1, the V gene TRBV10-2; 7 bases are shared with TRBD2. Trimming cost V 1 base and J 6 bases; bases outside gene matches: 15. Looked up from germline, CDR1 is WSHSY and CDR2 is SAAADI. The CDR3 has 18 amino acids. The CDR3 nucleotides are TGCGCCAGCAGTGAGTTAGGACGTGGGGAGGGCCCATCCAATGAGCAGTTCTTC. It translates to CASSELGRGEGPSNEQFF.

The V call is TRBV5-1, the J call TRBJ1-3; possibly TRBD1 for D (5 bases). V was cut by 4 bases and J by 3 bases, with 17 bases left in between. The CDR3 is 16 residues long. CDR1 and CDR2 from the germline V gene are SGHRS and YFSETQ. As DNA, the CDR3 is TGCGCCAGCAGCCCCCACGACAGAGTCTATGGAAACACCATATATTTT. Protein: CASSPHDRVYGNTIYF. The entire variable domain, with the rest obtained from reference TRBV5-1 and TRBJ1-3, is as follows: KAGVTQTPRYLIKTRGQQVTLSCSPISGHRSVSWYQQTPGQGLQFLFEYFSETQRNKGNFPGRFSGRQFSNSRSEMNVSTLELGDSALYLCASSPHDRVYGNTIYFGEGSWLTVV.

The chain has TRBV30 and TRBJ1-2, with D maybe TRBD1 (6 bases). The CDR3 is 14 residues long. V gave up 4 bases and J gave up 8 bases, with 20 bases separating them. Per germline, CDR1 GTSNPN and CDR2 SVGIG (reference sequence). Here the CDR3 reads CAWKEPGDPFGYTF. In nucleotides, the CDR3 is TGTGCCTGGAAGGAGCCAGGGGACCCTTTCGGCTACACCTTC. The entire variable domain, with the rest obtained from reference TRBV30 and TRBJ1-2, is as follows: SQTIHQWPATLVQPVGSPLSLECTVEGTSNPNLYWYRQAAGRGLQLLFYSVGIGQISSEVPQNLSASRPQDRQFILSSKKLLLSDSGFYLCAWKEPGDPFGYTFGSGTRLTVV.

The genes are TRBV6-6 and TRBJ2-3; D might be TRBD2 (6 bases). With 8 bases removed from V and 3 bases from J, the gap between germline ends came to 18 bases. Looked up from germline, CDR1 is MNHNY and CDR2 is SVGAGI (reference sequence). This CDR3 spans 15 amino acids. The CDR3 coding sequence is TGTGCCAGCGAAGACCGCGCGGGATGGACAGATACGCAGTATTTT. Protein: CASEDRAGWTDTQYF.

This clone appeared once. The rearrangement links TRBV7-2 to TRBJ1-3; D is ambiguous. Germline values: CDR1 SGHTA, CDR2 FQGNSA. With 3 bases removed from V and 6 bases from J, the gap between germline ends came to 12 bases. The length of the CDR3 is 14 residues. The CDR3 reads CASSLSQTLNTIYF. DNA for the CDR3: TGTGCCAGCAGCTTGAGCCAGACTTTAAACACCATATATTTT.

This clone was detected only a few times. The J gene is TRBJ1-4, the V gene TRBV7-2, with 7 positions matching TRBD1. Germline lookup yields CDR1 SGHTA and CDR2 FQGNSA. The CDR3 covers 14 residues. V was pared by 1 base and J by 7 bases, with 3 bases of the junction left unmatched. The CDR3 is CASSLGGGGEKLFF. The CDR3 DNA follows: TGTGCCAGCAGCTTAGGAGGGGGCGGTGAAAAACTGTTTTTT.

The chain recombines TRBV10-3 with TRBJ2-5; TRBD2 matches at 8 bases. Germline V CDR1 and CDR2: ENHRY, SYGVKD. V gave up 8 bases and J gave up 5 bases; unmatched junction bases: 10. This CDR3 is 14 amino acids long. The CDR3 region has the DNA TGTGCCATCGCCCTCCGGGAGGGACTGGAGACCCAGTACTTC. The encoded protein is CAIALREGLETQYF.

In nucleotides, the CDR3 is TGTGCCAGCAGCACAGCTGGGAGCGGTGAGACCCAGTACTTC. Translated, it gives CASSTAGSGETQYF. This rearrangement joins TRBV9 to TRBJ2-5; tentatively, D is TRBD2 (5 bases). Germline V CDR1 and CDR2: SGDLS, YYNGEE. The CDR3 runs to 14 residues. V lost 4 bases and J lost 5, with 15 bases in between.

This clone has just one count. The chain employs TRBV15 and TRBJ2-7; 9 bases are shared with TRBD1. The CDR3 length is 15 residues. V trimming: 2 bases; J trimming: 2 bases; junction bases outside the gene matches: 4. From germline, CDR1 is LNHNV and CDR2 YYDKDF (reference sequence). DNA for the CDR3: TGTGCCACCAGCAGATCCCGGGACAGGGCCTACGAGCAGTACTTC. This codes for CATSRSRDRAYEQYF.

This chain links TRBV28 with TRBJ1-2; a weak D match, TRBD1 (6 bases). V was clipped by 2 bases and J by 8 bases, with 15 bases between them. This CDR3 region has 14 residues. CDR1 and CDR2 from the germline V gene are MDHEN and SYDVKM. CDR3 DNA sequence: TGTGCCAGCAGTTTAAGTGGTCAGGGGAACGGCTACACCTTC. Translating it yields CASSLSGQGNGYTF.

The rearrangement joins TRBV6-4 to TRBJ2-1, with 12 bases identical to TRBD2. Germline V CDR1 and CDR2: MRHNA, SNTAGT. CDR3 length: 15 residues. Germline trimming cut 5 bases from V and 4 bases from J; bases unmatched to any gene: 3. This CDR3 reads CASSSLAGGYNEQFF. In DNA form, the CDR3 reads TGTGCCAGCAGTTCACTAGCGGGAGGTTACAATGAGCAGTTCTTC.

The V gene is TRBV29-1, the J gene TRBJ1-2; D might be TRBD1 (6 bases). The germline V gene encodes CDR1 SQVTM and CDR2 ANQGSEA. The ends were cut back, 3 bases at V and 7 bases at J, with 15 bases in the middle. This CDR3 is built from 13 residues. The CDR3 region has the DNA TGCAGCGTTGACCCCGGCAGGGGTAGTGGCTACACCTTC. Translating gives CSVDPGRGSGYTF.

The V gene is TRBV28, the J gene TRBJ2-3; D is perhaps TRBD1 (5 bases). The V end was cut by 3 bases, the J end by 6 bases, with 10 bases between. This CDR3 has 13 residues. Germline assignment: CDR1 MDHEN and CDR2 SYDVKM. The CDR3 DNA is TGTGCCAGCAGTTTCAGGGCCCCTGATACGCAGTATTTT. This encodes CASSFRAPDTQYF.

The CDR3 spells CASSFSFGGGAAGELFF. The CDR3 nucleotides are TGTGCCAGCAGCTTTTCTTTCGGCGGGGGGGCTGCCGGGGAGCTGTTTTTT. This chain joins TRBV7-3 and TRBJ2-2, with 9 bases matching TRBD2. Per the germline V gene, CDR1 is SGHTA and CDR2 is FQGTGA. V dropped 3 bases and J dropped 6; count of bases not matched to a gene: 11. The CDR3 sequence is 17 residues long.

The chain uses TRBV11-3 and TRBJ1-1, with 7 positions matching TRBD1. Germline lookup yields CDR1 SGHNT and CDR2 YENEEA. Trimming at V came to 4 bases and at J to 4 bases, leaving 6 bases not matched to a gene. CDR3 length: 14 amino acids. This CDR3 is CASSSPPGGTEAFF. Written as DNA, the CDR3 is TGTGCCAGCAGCTCGCCCCCAGGGGGCACTGAAGCTTTCTTT.

CDR3 sequence: CASSFYSHEQYF. CDR3 bases: TGTGCCAGCAGCTTTTACTCGCACGAGCAGTACTTC. This chain joins TRBV7-6 and TRBJ2-7, with D unclear. V lost 3 bases and J lost 5, with 8 bases in between. CDR3 size: 12 residues. Per the germline V gene, CDR1 is SGHVS and CDR2 is FNYEAQ.

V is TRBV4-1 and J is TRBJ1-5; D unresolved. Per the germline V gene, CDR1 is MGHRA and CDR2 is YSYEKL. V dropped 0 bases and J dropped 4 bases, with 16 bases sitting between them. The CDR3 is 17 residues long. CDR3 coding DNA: TGCGCCAGCAGCCAAGAGGCGGTAGGTGAAAGGAATCAGCCCCAGCATTTT. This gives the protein CASSQEAVGERNQPQHF.